Presented here are 29 T cell receptor beta chains from one specimen sequenced in a study of T cell repertoires in cytomegalovirus infection. TCRdb processed the reads anew with MiXCR; each CDR3 protein has one entry. The sample includes fewer than 1,000,000 distinct CDR3 sequences, 25% to 40% seen only once; the top ten take about an eighth. These receptors have no known antigen. The source material was cultured CD8+ T cells from PBMCs, sampled from culture after CMV antigen stimulation. The receptors derive from a human donor in good health (CMV status not recorded). Some clones in this sample may be carry-over from other donors' samples.

The chain recombines TRBV27 with TRBJ2-7, with D possibly TRBD1 on 5 matching bases. V lost 6 bases and J 3 bases, leaving 18 bases between the germline ends. This CDR3 region has 15 residues. CDR1 is MNHEY and CDR2 is SMNVEV in the germline V gene (reference sequence). CDR3 coding DNA: TGTGCCAGCAGAACTATAGGGGCCAGAGACTACGAGCAGTACTTC. It encodes CASRTIGARDYEQYF.

The chain recombines TRBV6-2 or TRBV6-3 with TRBJ2-1, with TRBD1 identical over 10 bases. Unmatched junction bases numbered 7, after V lost 7 bases and J lost 7 bases. CDR3 length: 14 residues. Looked up from germline, CDR1 is MNHEY and CDR2 is SVGEGT. The CDR3 DNA follows: TGTGCCAGCACCCAGACAGGGGGCAGGAATGAGCAGTTCTTC. Its translation is CASTQTGGRNEQFF.

The sample holds a few counts of this clonotype. The chain joins TRBV6-2 or TRBV6-3 to TRBJ2-7; 7 nucleotides line up with TRBD1. Unmatched junction bases numbered 4, after V lost 2 bases and J lost 0 bases. The CDR3 has 15 amino acids. Germline-derived CDR1 and CDR2 are MNHEY and SVGEGT. The CDR3 sequence is CASSYGTASSYEQYV. CDR3 in DNA: TGTGCCAGCAGTTACGGGACAGCGAGCTCCTACGAGCAGTACGTC.

The J gene is TRBJ2-3, the V gene TRBV14; D unclear. The CDR3 has 15 amino acids. V lost 8 bases and J 2 bases, leaving 17 bases between the germline ends. Germline V CDR1 and CDR2: SGHDN, FVKESK. DNA of the CDR3: TGTGCCAGCGGAGTCTCGGACCGATCCACAGATACGCAGTATTTT. Translating gives CASGVSDRSTDTQYF. Combining the CDR3 with reference TRBV14 and TRBJ2-3 gives the whole variable domain EAGVTQFPSHSVIEKGQTVTLRCDPISGHDNLYWYRRVMGKEIKFLLHFVKESKQDESGMPNNRFLAERTGGTYSTLKVQPAELEDSGVYFCASGVSDRSTDTQYFGPGTRLTVL.

This clonotype has only a few counts. The J gene is TRBJ2-7, the V gene TRBV7-9, with 7 bases fitting TRBD2. The CDR3 runs to 15 residues. After removal of 0 bases from V and 0 bases from J, the junction contained 2 bases not matched to a gene. The germline gives CDR1 SEHNR, CDR2 FQNEAQ (reference sequence). As DNA, the CDR3 is TGTGCCAGCAGCTTAGCAGGGGAGGGCTCCTACGAGCAGTACGTC. Amino acid sequence: CASSLAGEGSYEQYV.

This sequence joins TRBV9 and TRBJ1-1; D possibly corresponds to TRBD1 (5 bases). CDR3 size: 15 residues. V was clipped by 0 bases and J by 4 bases, with 13 bases between them. CDR1 SGDLS and CDR2 YYNGEE come from the germline V gene. CDR3 residues: CASSVGSGGGTEAFF. CDR3 sequence (DNA): TGTGCCAGCAGCGTAGGGTCCGGGGGTGGCACTGAAGCTTTCTTT. The full variable domain, completed using reference TRBV9 and TRBJ1-1, is DSGVTQTPKHLITATGQRVTLRCSPRSGDLSVYWYQQSLDQGLQFLIQYYNGEERAKGNILERFSAQQFPDLHSELNLSSLELGDSALYFCASSVGSGGGTEAFFGQGTRLTVV.

This clonotype was counted at least ten times. This chain links TRBV7-9 with TRBJ2-4, with D perhaps matching TRBD1 or TRBD2 (5 bases each). Trimming removed 0 bases from V and 1 base from J, with 7 bases in between. This CDR3 is built from 15 residues. CDR1 is SEHNR, CDR2 FQNEAQ, per germline (reference sequence). CDR3 protein: CASSLAGPAKNIQYF. CDR3 DNA: TGTGCCAGCAGCTTAGCGGGACCTGCCAAAAACATTCAGTACTTC.

Details on this clonotype: A much bigger clone sits one base away, suggesting this may be a read error. This chain links TRBV7-8 with TRBJ2-3; D may correspond to TRBD1 or TRBD2 (6 bases each). Germline loops: CDR1 SGHVS, CDR2 FQNEAQ. The CDR3 length is 17 residues. CDR3 coding DNA: TGTGCCAACAGCTTAGCGCGGAGGGGACATAGCACAGATACGCAGTATTTT. This gives the protein CANSLARRGHSTDTQYF.

A remark on this clonotype: This is likely a read error, given that the CDR3 carries no conserved phenylalanine or tryptophan at its end. The chain has TRBV6-5 and TRBJ2-5; 7 bases line up with TRBD2. V dropped 4 bases and J dropped 6; count of bases not matched to a gene: 11. The germline CDR1 and CDR2 sequences are MNHEY and SVGAGI. The CDR3 spans 15 residues. The CDR3 reads CASSFRGEFVKTQYV. As DNA, the CDR3 is TGTGCCAGCAGTTTTCGGGGGGAATTCGTGAAGACCCAGTACGTC.

The chain recombines TRBV24-1 with TRBJ2-7, with D tentatively TRBD2 (5 bases). With 3 bases removed from V and 7 bases from J, the gap between germline ends came to 9 bases. CDR3 length: 12 residues. Germline V gives CDR1 KGHDR, CDR2 SFDVKD. The chain's CDR3 is CATSDATGEQYF. CDR3 nucleotide sequence: TGTGCCACCAGTGATGCCACGGGGGAGCAGTACTTC.

J is TRBJ2-4 and V is TRBV4-1, with 16 bases that match TRBD2. V was pared by 1 base and J by 2 bases, with 5 bases of the junction left unmatched. The CDR3 spans 19 residues. Germline V gene sequence: CDR1 MGHRA, CDR2 YSYEKL. The CDR3 sequence is CASSQVEGLAGGPKNIQYF. CDR3 DNA sequence: TGCGCCAGCAGCCAAGTGGAGGGACTAGCGGGGGGGCCCAAAAACATTCAGTACTTC.

The chain couples TRBV19 to TRBJ2-1; 10 nucleotides align to TRBD2. Germline V gives CDR1 LNHDA, CDR2 SQIVND (reference sequence). The V segment lost 5 bases and the J segment 8 bases; nucleotides outside the gene matches: 6. The CDR3 totals 14 residues. The CDR3: CASSLAGVSDEQFF. In DNA form, the CDR3 reads TGTGCCAGTAGTCTAGCGGGAGTTTCGGATGAGCAGTTCTTC.

This chain links TRBV27 with TRBJ1-2, with a possible D match to TRBD1 (6 bases). This CDR3 is built from 14 residues. CDR1 is MNHEY, CDR2 SMNVEV, per germline (reference sequence). Trimming stripped 0 bases from V and 7 bases from J, with 12 bases between. As DNA, the CDR3 is TGTGCCAGCAGTTTATCGTCCAGGGGATTTGGCTACACCTTC. Translated, it gives CASSLSSRGFGYTF.

J is TRBJ2-7 and V is TRBV18, with D possibly TRBD1 on 5 matching bases. CDR1 is KGHSH and CDR2 is LQKENI in the germline V gene. The CDR3 runs 12 residues. CDR3 nucleotides: TGTGCCAGCTCATCACAGGATTACGGGCAGTACGTC. Amino acids: CASSSQDYGQYV.

This clonotype was found many times. V usage is TRBV7-9 and J usage is TRBJ2-5; tentative D call: TRBD2 (7 bases). Trimming cost V 5 bases and J 2 bases, with 18 bases left between them. The CDR3 is 16 amino acids. The germline CDR1 and CDR2 sequences are SEHNR and FQNEAQ (reference sequence). CDR3 in amino acids: CASSPLTGGRQETQYF. The CDR3 region has the DNA TGTGCCAGCAGCCCCCTTACGGGGGGCCGACAAGAGACCCAGTACTTC.

CDR3 in amino acids: CASTRRHEQYV. CDR3 sequence (DNA): TGTGCCAGCACCAGGCGCCACGAGCAGTACGTC. The V and J genes are TRBV2 and TRBJ2-7; D gene ambiguous. This CDR3 has 11 amino acids. The germline V gene encodes CDR1 SNHLY and CDR2 FYNNEI. Trimming shortened V by 7 bases and J by 5 bases, and 9 bases separated the two germline ends.

The chain recombines TRBV7-9 with TRBJ1-2; D perhaps matches TRBD1 (6 bases). Per the germline V gene, CDR1 is SEHNR and CDR2 is FQNEAQ (reference sequence). The CDR3 spans 14 residues. The V end lost 8 bases, the J end lost 5 bases, and 18 bases lay between the germline ends. The CDR3 DNA follows: TGTGCCAGCTCCCAGAGGGGGTCCCCGTATGGCTACACCTTC. The encoded protein is CASSQRGSPYGYTF. Full variable domain (rest looked up from reference TRBV7-9 and TRBJ1-2): DTGVSQNPRHKITKRGQNVTFRCDPISEHNRLYWYRQTLGQGPEFLTYFQNEAQLEKSRLLSDRFSAERPKGSFSTLEIQRTEQGDSAMYLCASSQRGSPYGYTFGSGTRLTVV.

A few counts support this clonotype. The rearrangement links TRBV10-1 to TRBJ2-7, with D perhaps matching TRBD2 (5 bases). The V gene lost 7 bases and the J gene lost 4 bases, with 11 bases spanning the gap. Germline loops: CDR1 WNHNN, CDR2 SYGVQD (reference sequence). The CDR3 consists of 12 residues. In DNA, the CDR3 is TGCGCCAGCATACCCCGGGAATACGAGCAGTACGTC. Translation: CASIPREYEQYV.

This clonotype was seen many times. V is TRBV20-1 and J is TRBJ2-7, with 12 bases that match TRBD2. J was trimmed by 6 bases and V by 4 bases; bases with no gene match: 10. Germline assignment: CDR1 DFQATT and CDR2 SNEGSKA (reference sequence). This CDR3 contains 15 residues. The CDR3 here is CSAKTSGGLIGEQYF. DNA of the CDR3: TGCAGTGCTAAGACTAGCGGGGGTCTAATTGGCGAGCAGTACTTC.

This clonotype was detected a few times. V gene TRBV6-6 combines with J gene TRBJ2-2; 11 bases agree with TRBD2. The germline V gene has CDR1 MNHNY and CDR2 SVGAGI (reference sequence). V lost 8 bases and J lost 7; bases outside the gene matches: 9. CDR3 size: 15 residues. The CDR3 loop is CASAELAGVVGELFF. CDR3 bases: TGTGCCAGCGCCGAACTAGCGGGGGTGGTCGGGGAGCTGTTTTTT.

This clonotype was observed a handful of times. V gene TRBV12-3 or TRBV12-4 combines with J gene TRBJ2-5, with D tentatively TRBD1 or TRBD2 (5 bases each). This CDR3 region has 14 residues. V was cut by 6 bases and J by 4 bases, with 15 bases left in between. The CDR3 DNA follows: TGTGCCAGCAGGCATTACGGGACGGGAGAGACCCAGTACTTC. It encodes CASRHYGTGETQYF.

The chain links TRBV6-2 or TRBV6-3 to TRBJ2-7; tentative D call: TRBD2 (5 bases). The CDR3 length is 14 residues. Trimming took off 0 bases at V and 7 bases at J, with 13 bases between the two ends. Germline V lookup: CDR1 MNHEY, CDR2 SVGEGT. CDR3: CASSYSGSLGEQYV. The CDR3 DNA is TGTGCCAGCAGTTACTCGGGGAGCCTCGGGGAGCAGTACGTC.

This clonotype was recorded only once. As DNA, the CDR3 is TGTGCCAGCTCACCACCGGCTAGGGCTAGCGGGGTGAACACCGGGGAGCTGTTTTTT. This encodes CASSPPARASGVNTGELFF. The gene calls are TRBV18 and TRBJ2-2; 9 nucleotides agree with TRBD2. CDR3 size: 19 residues. The ends lost 0 bases at V and 1 base at J; junction bases unmatched: 9. Germline CDR1 reads KGHSH; CDR2 reads LQKENI.

This sequence joins TRBV5-1 and TRBJ1-1; possibly TRBD1 for D (6 bases). The CDR3 covers 15 residues. CDR1 is SGHRS, CDR2 YFSETQ, per germline. Trimming stripped 0 bases from V and 1 base from J, with 10 bases between. The CDR3 region has the DNA TGCGCCAGCAGCTTGGGTTACAGGGAGAACACTGAAGCTTTCTTT. Residues: CASSLGYRENTEAFF.

The chain carries TRBV5-1 and TRBJ1-2; 8 bases map to TRBD1. The CDR3 has 13 amino acids. Germline assignment: CDR1 SGHRS and CDR2 YFSETQ. The J segment lost 4 bases and the V segment lost 5 bases, leaving 4 bases of the junction unmatched. The CDR3 bases are TGCGCCAGCAGGGACAGGGACAGCTATGGCTACACCTTC. Translating gives CASRDRDSYGYTF.

This clonotype was counted at least ten times. The V call is TRBV12-3 or TRBV12-4, the J call TRBJ1-3; D gene unclear. This CDR3 region has 15 residues. The ends were cut back, 2 bases at V and 3 bases at J, with 11 bases in the middle. The CDR3 spells CASSLTTDLGNTIYF. Written as DNA, the CDR3 is TGTGCCAGCAGTTTAACAACAGACCTTGGAAACACCATATATTTT.

This chain uses TRBV4-2 with TRBJ1-1; D gene uncertain. The V gene lost 5 bases and the J gene lost 6 bases, with 19 bases spanning the gap. CDR1 LGHNA and CDR2 YNFKEQ come from the germline V gene. This CDR3 is built from 15 residues. The CDR3 DNA is TGTGCCAGCAGCACGTGGACCGCCAGTTCGGCTGAAGCTTTCTTT. Translation gives CASSTWTASSAEAFF.

There are a few counts of this clonotype. The junction does not match germline at one end; this may be a read error. The chain combines TRBV4-2 with TRBJ2-1; D perhaps matches TRBD1 (6 bases). This CDR3 region has 16 residues. Germline values: CDR1 LGHNA, CDR2 YNFKEQ. The DNA for the CDR3 is TGTGCCAGCAACCAAGGTGAAGGGGGAAGTTTGGGTGAGCAGTTCTTC. This gives the protein CASNQGEGGSLGEQFF.

The genes are TRBV27 and TRBJ2-2; the match to TRBD2 covers 8 bases. CDR3 length equals 16 residues. The V gene end was trimmed by 4 bases and the J gene end by 4 bases; junction bases not matched to a gene: 8. Germline CDR1 reads MNHEY; CDR2 reads SMNVEV (reference sequence). CDR3: CASSSGVAGPTGELFF. The CDR3 DNA follows: TGTGCCAGCAGTTCGGGAGTAGCGGGGCCCACCGGGGAGCTGTTTTTT.